Presented here are 8 T cell receptor beta chains from one specimen sequenced in a study of blood T cell repertoires in COVID-19. Measured with immunoSEQ multiplex PCR; TCRdb has only the in-frame clones, and not every one. Of some 68,000 clones listed, around nine tenths are singletons. Sequenced: peripheral blood. Receptors were obtained from a woman between 50 and 59 years old with COVID-19, enrolled during active disease.

The chain links TRBV27 to TRBJ2-1; 8 positions match TRBD2. Trimming took 2 bases from V and 5 from J; bases not matched to a gene: 11. The length of the CDR3 is 17 residues. From germline, CDR1 is MNHEY and CDR2 SMNVEV (reference sequence). Written as DNA, the CDR3 is TGTGCCAGCAGTTTAAAAGCGGGAGCTGATTTTGACAATGAGCAGTTCTTC. Protein sequence: CASSLKAGADFDNEQFF.

The V gene is TRBV16, the J gene TRBJ1-5; 7 bases match TRBD1. V shed 3 bases and J 4 bases; nucleotides not matched to a gene: 6. The CDR3 contains 15 residues. Germline V gene data show CDR1 as KGHSY and CDR2 as FQNENV. Here the CDR3 DNA reads TGTGCCAGCAGCCATGAGGGGGCAATGAATCAGCCCCAGCATTTT. It codes for CASSHEGAMNQPQHF.

This clone appeared once. The J gene is TRBJ2-7, the V gene TRBV15, with D possibly matching TRBD2 (6 bases). This CDR3 is built from 13 residues. V gave up 0 bases and J gave up 6 bases, with 9 bases separating them. CDR1 and CDR2 from the germline V gene are LNHNV and YYDKDF (reference sequence). The CDR3 is CATSRDFGGEQYF. CDR3 DNA: TGTGCCACCAGCAGAGATTTCGGGGGCGAGCAGTACTTC.

V and J are TRBV6-6 and TRBJ2-2; TRBD1 aligns across 8 bases. Germline CDR1 and CDR2: MNHNY and SVGAGI (reference sequence). Trimming at V came to 8 bases and at J to 6 bases, leaving 8 bases not matched to a gene. The CDR3 runs 14 residues. The CDR3 spells CASWSTGGSGELFF. CDR3 bases: TGTGCCAGCTGGAGCACAGGGGGATCCGGGGAGCTGTTTTTT.

The chain carries TRBV9 and TRBJ1-3; no firm D call. In germline, CDR1 is SGDLS, CDR2 YYNGEE. The CDR3 sequence is 15 residues long. V lost 0 bases to trimming and J lost 2 bases, with 9 bases between them. This CDR3 reads CASSVAQGAGNTIYF. The CDR3 bases are TGTGCCAGCAGCGTAGCCCAAGGAGCTGGAAACACCATATATTTT.

This rearrangement joins TRBV6-6 to TRBJ1-3; TRBD1 agrees at 7 bases. V shed 2 bases, J shed 0 bases, and the junction held 4 bases outside the gene matches. The CDR3 runs 16 residues. Germline CDR1 MNHNY, CDR2 SVGAGI (reference sequence). The CDR3 loop reads CASSYGQAASGNTIYF. For the CDR3, the DNA is TGTGCCAGCAGTTACGGACAGGCCGCCTCTGGAAACACCATATATTTT.

The chain's CDR3 is CASSQLGQGGVVSGNTIYF. For the CDR3, the DNA is TGTGCCAGCAGCCAATTGGGACAGGGGGGAGTCGTATCTGGAAACACCATATATTTT. The V and J genes are TRBV3-1 (or the pseudogene TRBV3-2) and TRBJ1-3, with TRBD1 matching over 11 bases. The CDR3 runs 19 residues. V lost 2 bases to trimming and J lost 1 base; unmatched junction nucleotides: 10. Germline values: CDR1 LGHDT, CDR2 YNNKEL (reference sequence).

This chain uses TRBV27 with TRBJ2-1; 7 nucleotides agree with TRBD2. Germline V gene sequence: CDR1 MNHEY, CDR2 SMNVEV (reference sequence). The V and J ends lost 2 bases and 7 bases, in that order; junction bases with no gene match: 11. The length of the CDR3 is 16 residues. Here the CDR3 reads CASSLLRAGVGNEQFF. Here the CDR3 DNA reads TGTGCCAGCAGTTTACTAAGGGCGGGAGTCGGAAATGAGCAGTTCTTC.